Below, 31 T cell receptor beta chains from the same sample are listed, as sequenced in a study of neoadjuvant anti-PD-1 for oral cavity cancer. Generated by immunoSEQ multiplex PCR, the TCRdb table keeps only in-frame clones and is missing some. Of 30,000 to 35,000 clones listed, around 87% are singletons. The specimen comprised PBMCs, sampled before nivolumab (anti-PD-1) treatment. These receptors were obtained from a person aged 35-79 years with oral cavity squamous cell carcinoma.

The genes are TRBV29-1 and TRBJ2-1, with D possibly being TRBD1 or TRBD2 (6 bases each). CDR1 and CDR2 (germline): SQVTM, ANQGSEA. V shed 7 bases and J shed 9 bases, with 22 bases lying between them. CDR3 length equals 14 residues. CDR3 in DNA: TGCAGCGCAGAGGGGGGTAGGGATAATAGTGAGCAGTTCTTC. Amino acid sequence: CSAEGGRDNSEQFF.

Written as DNA, the CDR3 is TGCGCCAGCAGCTTGGTAGCGGGGGCGGCTCAGCCCCAGCATTTT. Amino acids: CASSLVAGAAQPQHF. The V and J genes are TRBV5-1 and TRBJ1-5, with D perhaps TRBD1 (6 bases). This CDR3 is 15 amino acids long. Trimming stripped 0 bases from V and 6 bases from J, with 13 bases between. The germline V gene has CDR1 SGHRS and CDR2 YFSETQ.

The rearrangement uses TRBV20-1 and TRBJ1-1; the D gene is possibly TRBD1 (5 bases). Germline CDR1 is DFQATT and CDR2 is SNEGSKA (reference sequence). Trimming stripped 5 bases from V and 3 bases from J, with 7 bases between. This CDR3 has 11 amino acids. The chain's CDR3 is CSAPRDTEAFF. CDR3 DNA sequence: TGCAGTGCTCCCAGGGACACTGAAGCTTTCTTT.

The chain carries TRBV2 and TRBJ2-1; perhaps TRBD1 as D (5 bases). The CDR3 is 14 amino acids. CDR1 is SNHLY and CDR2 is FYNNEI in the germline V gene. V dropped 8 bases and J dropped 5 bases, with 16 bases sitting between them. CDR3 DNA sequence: TGTGCCAGCCGTGGAAGGGGTTCTGACAATGAGCAGTTCTTC. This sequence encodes CASRGRGSDNEQFF.

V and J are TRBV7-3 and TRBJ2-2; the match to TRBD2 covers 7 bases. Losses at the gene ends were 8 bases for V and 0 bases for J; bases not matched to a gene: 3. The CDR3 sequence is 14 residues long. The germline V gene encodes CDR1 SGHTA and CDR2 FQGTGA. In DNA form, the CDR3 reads TGTGCCAGCGCTAGCGGCCCGAACACCGGGGAGCTGTTTTTT. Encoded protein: CASASGPNTGELFF.

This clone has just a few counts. In DNA form, the CDR3 reads TGTGCCAGCAGCCCCCGGGGGGCCAGCCCAGATACGCAGTATTTT. This translates into CASSPRGASPDTQYF. This sequence joins TRBV7-6 and TRBJ2-3; D may be TRBD2 (7 bases). Germline CDR1 reads SGHVS; CDR2 reads FNYEAQ. The CDR3 runs to 15 residues. Trimming pared 5 bases from V and 4 bases from J, leaving 16 bases between.

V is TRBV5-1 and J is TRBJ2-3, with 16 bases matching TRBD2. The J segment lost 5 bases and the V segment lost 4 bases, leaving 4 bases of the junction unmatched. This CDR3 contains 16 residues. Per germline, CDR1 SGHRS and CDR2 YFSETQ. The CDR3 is CASSPGLAGGRDTQYF. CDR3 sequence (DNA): TGCGCCAGCAGCCCGGGACTAGCGGGGGGGCGAGATACGCAGTATTTT.

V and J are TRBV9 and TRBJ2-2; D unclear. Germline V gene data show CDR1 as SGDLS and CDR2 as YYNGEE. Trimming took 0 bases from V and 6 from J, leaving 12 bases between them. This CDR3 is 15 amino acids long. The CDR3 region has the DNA TGTGCCAGCAGCGTAGACGTCAGGCAGGCCGGGGAGCTGTTTTTT. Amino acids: CASSVDVRQAGELFF.

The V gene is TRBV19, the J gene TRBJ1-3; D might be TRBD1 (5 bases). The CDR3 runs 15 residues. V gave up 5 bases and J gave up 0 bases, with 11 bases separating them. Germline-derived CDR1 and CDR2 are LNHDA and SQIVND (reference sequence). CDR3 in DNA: TGTGCCAGTAGTGTACAGGCCCGCTCTGGAAACACCATATATTTT. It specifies CASSVQARSGNTIYF.

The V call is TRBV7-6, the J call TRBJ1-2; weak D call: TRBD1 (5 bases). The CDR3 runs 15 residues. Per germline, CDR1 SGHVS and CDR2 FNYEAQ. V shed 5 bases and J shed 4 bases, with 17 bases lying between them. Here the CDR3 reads CASSPGPQAAYGYTF. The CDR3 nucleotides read TGTGCCAGCAGCCCGGGACCTCAGGCGGCCTATGGCTACACCTTC.

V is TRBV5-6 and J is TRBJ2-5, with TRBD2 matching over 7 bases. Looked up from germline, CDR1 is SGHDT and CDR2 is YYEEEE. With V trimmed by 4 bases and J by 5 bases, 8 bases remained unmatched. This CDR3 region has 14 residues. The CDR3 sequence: CASSDDPGGETQYF. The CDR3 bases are TGTGCCAGCAGCGATGATCCCGGGGGGGAGACCCAGTACTTC. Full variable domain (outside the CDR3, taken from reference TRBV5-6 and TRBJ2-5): DAGVTQSPTHLIKTRGQQVTLRCSPKSGHDTVSWYQQALGQGPQFIFQYYEEEERQRGNFPDRFSGHQFPNYSSELNVNALLLGDSALYLCASSDDPGGETQYFGPGTRLLVL.

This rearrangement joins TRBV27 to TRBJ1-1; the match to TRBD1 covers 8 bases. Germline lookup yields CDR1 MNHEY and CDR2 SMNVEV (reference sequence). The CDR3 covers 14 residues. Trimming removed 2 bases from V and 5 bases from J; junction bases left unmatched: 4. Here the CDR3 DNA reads TGTGCCAGCAGTTTAGGCAGGGGGCTGACTGAAGCTTTCTTT. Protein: CASSLGRGLTEAFF.

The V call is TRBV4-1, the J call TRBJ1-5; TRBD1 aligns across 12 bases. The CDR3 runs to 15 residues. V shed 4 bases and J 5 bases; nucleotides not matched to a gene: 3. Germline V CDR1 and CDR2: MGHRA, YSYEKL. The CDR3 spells CASSPGQGAHQPQHF. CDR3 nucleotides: TGCGCCAGCAGCCCGGGACAGGGGGCTCATCAGCCCCAGCATTTT.

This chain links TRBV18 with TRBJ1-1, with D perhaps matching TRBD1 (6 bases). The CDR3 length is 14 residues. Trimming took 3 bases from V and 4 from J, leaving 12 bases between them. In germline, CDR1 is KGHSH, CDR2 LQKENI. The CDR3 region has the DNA TGTGCCAGCTCACCCGTGGGGGCCGGCACTGAAGCTTTCTTT. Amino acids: CASSPVGAGTEAFF.

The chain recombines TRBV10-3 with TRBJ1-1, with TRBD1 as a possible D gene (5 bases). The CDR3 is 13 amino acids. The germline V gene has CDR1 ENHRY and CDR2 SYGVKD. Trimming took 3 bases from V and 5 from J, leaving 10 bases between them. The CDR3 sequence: CAISDREGTEAFF. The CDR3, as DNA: TGTGCCATCAGTGACAGGGAAGGGACTGAAGCTTTCTTT.

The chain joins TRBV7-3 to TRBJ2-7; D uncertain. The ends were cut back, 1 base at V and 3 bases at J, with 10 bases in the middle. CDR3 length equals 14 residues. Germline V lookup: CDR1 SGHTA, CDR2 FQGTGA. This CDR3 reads CASSLSPGIYEQYF. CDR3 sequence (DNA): TGTGCCAGCAGCTTAAGCCCTGGGATCTACGAGCAGTACTTC.

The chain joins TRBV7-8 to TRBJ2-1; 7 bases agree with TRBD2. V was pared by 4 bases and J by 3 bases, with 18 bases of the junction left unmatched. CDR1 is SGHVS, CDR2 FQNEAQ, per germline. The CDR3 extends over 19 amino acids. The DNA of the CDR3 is TGTGCCAGCAGCTCCCAGAGGGGAGCGGGGCGGGGGAACTACAATGAGCAGTTCTTC. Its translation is CASSSQRGAGRGNYNEQFF.

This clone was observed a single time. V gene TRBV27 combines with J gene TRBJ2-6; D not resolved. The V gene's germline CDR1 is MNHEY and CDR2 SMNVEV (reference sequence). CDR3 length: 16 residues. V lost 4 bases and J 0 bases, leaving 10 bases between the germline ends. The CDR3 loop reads CASSSHTYSGANVLTF. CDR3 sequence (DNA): TGTGCCAGCAGTTCCCACACTTACTCTGGGGCCAACGTCCTGACTTTC.

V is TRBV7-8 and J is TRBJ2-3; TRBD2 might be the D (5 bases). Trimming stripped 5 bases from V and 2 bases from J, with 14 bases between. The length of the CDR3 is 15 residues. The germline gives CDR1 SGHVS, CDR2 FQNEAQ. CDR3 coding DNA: TGTGCCAGCAGCCCCCTGGAGGCGACCACAGATACGCAGTATTTT. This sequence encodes CASSPLEATTDTQYF.

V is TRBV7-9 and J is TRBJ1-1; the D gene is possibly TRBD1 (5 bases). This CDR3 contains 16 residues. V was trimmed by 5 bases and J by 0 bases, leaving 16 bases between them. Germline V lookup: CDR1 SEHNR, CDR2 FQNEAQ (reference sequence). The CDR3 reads CASSHRVGEMNTEAFF. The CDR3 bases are TGTGCCAGCAGCCATAGGGTGGGGGAAATGAACACTGAAGCTTTCTTT.

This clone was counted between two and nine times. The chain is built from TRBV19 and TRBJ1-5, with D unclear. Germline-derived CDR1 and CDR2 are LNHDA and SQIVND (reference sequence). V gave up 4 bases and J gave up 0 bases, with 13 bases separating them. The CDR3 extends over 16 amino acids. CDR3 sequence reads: CASSTLTRYSNQPQHF. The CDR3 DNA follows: TGTGCCAGTAGTACGTTGACAAGATATAGCAATCAGCCCCAGCATTTT.

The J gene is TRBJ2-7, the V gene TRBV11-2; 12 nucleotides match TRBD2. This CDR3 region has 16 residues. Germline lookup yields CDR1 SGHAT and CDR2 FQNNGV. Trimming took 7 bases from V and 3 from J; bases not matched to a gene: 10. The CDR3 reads CASTSLGLAGNYEQYF. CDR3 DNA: TGTGCCAGCACCAGCCTCGGACTAGCGGGGAACTACGAGCAGTACTTC. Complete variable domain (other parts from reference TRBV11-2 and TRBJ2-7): EAGVAQSPRYKIIEKRQSVAFWCNPISGHATLYWYQQILGQGPKLLIQFQNNGVVDDSQLPKDRFSAERLKGVDSTLKIQPAKLEDSAVYLCASTSLGLAGNYEQYFGPGTRLTVT.

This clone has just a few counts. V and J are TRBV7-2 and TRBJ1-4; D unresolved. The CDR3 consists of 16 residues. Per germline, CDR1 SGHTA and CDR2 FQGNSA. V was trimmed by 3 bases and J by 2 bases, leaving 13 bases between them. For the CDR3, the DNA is TGTGCCAGCAGCTTCTTTGGGCCGGGGACTAATGAAAAACTGTTTTTT. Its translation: CASSFFGPGTNEKLFF.

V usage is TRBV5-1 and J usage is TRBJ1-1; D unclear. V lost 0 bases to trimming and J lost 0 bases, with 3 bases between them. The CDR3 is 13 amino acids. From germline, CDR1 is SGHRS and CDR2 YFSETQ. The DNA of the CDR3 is TGCGCCAGCAGCTTGGGATTGAACACTGAAGCTTTCTTT. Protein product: CASSLGLNTEAFF.

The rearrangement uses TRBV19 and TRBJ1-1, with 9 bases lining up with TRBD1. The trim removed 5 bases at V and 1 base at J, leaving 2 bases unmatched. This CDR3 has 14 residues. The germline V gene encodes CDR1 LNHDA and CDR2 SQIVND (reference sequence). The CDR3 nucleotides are TGTGCCAGTAGTCGGACAGGGGCGAACACTGAAGCTTTCTTT. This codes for CASSRTGANTEAFF.

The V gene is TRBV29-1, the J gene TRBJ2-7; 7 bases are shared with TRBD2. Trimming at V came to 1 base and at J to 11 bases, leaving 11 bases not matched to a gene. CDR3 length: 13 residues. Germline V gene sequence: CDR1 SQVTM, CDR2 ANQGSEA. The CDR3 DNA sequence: TGCAGCGTTGAAGTAGATGCGGGGGAAATAAAGTACTTC. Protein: CSVEVDAGEIKYF.

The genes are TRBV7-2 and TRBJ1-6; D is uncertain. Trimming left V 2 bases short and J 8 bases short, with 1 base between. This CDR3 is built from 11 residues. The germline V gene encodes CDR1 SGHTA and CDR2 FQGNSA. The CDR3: CASSLYSPLHF. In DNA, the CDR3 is TGTGCCAGCAGCTTATATTCACCCCTCCACTTT.

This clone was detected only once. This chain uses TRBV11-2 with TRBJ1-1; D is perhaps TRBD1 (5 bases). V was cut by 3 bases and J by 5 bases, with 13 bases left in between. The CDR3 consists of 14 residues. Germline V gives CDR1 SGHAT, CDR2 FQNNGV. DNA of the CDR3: TGTGCCAGCAGCTTTTTACCCAGGGTGACTGAAGCTTTCTTT. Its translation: CASSFLPRVTEAFF. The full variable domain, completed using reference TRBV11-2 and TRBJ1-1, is EAGVAQSPRYKIIEKRQSVAFWCNPISGHATLYWYQQILGQGPKLLIQFQNNGVVDDSQLPKDRFSAERLKGVDSTLKIQPAKLEDSAVYLCASSFLPRVTEAFFGQGTRLTVV.

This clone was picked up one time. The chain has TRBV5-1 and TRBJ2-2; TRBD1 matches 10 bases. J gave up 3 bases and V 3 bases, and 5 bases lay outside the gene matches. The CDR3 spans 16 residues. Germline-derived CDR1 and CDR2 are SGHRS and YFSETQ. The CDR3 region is CASSSRQGADTGELFF. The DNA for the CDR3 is TGCGCCAGCAGCTCTAGACAGGGGGCCGACACCGGGGAGCTGTTTTTT.

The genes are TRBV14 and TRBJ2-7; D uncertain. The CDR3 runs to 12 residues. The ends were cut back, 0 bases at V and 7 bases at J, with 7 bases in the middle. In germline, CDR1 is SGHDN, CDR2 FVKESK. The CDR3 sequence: CASSQDSYEQYF. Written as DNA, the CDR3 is TGTGCCAGCAGCCAAGACAGCTATGAGCAGTACTTC.

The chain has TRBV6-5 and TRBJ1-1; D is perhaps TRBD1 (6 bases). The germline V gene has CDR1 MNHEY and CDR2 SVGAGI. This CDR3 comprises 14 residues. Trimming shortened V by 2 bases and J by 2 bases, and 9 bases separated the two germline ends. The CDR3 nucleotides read TGTGCCAGCAGTTACCGACAGGCTAACACTGAAGCTTTCTTT. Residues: CASSYRQANTEAFF.